This note documents a single T cell receptor (beta chain) sequence. This sample was included in a study of CD8 T cells in Susac syndrome. With random hexamers, 0.5 to 1 ug RNA was reverse transcribed. A single record per CDR3 protein comes from TCRdb applying MiXCR to the immunoSEQ multiplex PCR reads. Found here are 40,000 to 60,000 distinct CDR3 sequences, 93% of them singletons; the top ten hold roughly 0.5%. The ends were cut back, 2 bases at V and 1 base at J, with 24 bases in the middle. The CDR3 loop spans 21 amino acids. The sample taken for sequencing was CD8+ T cells from PBMCs. This chain connects TRBV23-1 to TRBJ2-6; no reliable D call. TRBV23-1 falls under the ORF class, with uncertain function. The clonotype originates from a human donor with multiple sclerosis. Written as DNA, the CDR3 is TGCGCCAGCAGTCAAATGATGTCGGCAGAAGTATCCCCATCTGGGGCCAACGTCCTGACTTTC. Encoded protein: CASSQMMSAEVSPSGANVLTF.